This is a list of T cell receptor beta chains from one sample in a study of cytomegalovirus exposure and HLA in healthy donors. This table comes from immunoSEQ multiplex PCR, and its TCRdb copy is limited to in-frame clones, with some not included. The repertoire includes 82,000 or so clones, roughly 95% of them detected once, and more than 0.6% sits in the top ten. Sequenced: PBMCs. The receptors were gathered from a woman between 18 and 29 years old in good health and CMV-seronegative. CDR3s include the opening cysteine and the closing phenylalanine or tryptophan. The D gene is left open where the match is weak.

d_call j_call v_call cdr3_aa cdr3_nt
TRBD1 TRBJ2-3 TRBV10-2 CASSALGTGGDTQYF TGCGCCAGCAGTGCTCTCGGGACAGGGGGAGATACGCAGTATTTT
NA TRBJ2-1 TRBV6-5 CASAQRSSYNEQFF TGTGCCAGCGCTCAAAGGAGCTCCTACAATGAGCAGTTCTTC
NA TRBJ2-5 TRBV7-7 CASSLDRNRETQYF TGTGCCAGCAGCCTTGACAGGAATAGGGAGACCCAGTACTTC
TRBD1 TRBJ1-1 TRBV10-2 CASSRTGVTEAFF TGCGCCAGCAGTCGAACAGGGGTCACTGAAGCTTTCTTT
TRBD1 TRBJ1-4 TRBV6-5 CASSTGGTGQEKLFF TGTGCCAGCAGTACGGGCGGGACAGGGCAAGAAAAACTGTTTTTT
NA TRBJ1-1 TRBV28 CASSATFTEAFF TGTGCCAGCAGTGCGACTTTCACTGAAGCTTTCTTT
TRBD1 TRBJ1-4 TRBV7-2 CASSWDRTNEKLFF TGTGCCAGCAGCTGGGACAGGACGAATGAAAAACTGTTTTTT
NA TRBJ2-7 TRBV13 CASSFAGTVYEQYF TGTGCCAGCAGCTTCGCGGGCACCGTCTACGAGCAGTACTTC
NA TRBJ2-5 TRBV7-9 CASSPPGAQYF TGTGCCAGCAGCCCGCCGGGGGCCCAGTACTTC
NA TRBJ1-2 TRBV29-1 CSVEDDRLYYGYTF TGCAGCGTTGAAGACGACAGGTTGTACTATGGCTACACCTTC
TRBD2 TRBJ2-3 TRBV4-3 CASSQEYRLAGADTQYF TGCGCCAGCAGCCAAGAGTACCGGCTAGCGGGAGCGGATACGCAGTATTTT
TRBD1 TRBJ1-5 TRBV7-8 CASSPTGMGEQPQHF TGTGCCAGCAGCCCGACAGGGATGGGAGAGCAGCCCCAGCATTTT